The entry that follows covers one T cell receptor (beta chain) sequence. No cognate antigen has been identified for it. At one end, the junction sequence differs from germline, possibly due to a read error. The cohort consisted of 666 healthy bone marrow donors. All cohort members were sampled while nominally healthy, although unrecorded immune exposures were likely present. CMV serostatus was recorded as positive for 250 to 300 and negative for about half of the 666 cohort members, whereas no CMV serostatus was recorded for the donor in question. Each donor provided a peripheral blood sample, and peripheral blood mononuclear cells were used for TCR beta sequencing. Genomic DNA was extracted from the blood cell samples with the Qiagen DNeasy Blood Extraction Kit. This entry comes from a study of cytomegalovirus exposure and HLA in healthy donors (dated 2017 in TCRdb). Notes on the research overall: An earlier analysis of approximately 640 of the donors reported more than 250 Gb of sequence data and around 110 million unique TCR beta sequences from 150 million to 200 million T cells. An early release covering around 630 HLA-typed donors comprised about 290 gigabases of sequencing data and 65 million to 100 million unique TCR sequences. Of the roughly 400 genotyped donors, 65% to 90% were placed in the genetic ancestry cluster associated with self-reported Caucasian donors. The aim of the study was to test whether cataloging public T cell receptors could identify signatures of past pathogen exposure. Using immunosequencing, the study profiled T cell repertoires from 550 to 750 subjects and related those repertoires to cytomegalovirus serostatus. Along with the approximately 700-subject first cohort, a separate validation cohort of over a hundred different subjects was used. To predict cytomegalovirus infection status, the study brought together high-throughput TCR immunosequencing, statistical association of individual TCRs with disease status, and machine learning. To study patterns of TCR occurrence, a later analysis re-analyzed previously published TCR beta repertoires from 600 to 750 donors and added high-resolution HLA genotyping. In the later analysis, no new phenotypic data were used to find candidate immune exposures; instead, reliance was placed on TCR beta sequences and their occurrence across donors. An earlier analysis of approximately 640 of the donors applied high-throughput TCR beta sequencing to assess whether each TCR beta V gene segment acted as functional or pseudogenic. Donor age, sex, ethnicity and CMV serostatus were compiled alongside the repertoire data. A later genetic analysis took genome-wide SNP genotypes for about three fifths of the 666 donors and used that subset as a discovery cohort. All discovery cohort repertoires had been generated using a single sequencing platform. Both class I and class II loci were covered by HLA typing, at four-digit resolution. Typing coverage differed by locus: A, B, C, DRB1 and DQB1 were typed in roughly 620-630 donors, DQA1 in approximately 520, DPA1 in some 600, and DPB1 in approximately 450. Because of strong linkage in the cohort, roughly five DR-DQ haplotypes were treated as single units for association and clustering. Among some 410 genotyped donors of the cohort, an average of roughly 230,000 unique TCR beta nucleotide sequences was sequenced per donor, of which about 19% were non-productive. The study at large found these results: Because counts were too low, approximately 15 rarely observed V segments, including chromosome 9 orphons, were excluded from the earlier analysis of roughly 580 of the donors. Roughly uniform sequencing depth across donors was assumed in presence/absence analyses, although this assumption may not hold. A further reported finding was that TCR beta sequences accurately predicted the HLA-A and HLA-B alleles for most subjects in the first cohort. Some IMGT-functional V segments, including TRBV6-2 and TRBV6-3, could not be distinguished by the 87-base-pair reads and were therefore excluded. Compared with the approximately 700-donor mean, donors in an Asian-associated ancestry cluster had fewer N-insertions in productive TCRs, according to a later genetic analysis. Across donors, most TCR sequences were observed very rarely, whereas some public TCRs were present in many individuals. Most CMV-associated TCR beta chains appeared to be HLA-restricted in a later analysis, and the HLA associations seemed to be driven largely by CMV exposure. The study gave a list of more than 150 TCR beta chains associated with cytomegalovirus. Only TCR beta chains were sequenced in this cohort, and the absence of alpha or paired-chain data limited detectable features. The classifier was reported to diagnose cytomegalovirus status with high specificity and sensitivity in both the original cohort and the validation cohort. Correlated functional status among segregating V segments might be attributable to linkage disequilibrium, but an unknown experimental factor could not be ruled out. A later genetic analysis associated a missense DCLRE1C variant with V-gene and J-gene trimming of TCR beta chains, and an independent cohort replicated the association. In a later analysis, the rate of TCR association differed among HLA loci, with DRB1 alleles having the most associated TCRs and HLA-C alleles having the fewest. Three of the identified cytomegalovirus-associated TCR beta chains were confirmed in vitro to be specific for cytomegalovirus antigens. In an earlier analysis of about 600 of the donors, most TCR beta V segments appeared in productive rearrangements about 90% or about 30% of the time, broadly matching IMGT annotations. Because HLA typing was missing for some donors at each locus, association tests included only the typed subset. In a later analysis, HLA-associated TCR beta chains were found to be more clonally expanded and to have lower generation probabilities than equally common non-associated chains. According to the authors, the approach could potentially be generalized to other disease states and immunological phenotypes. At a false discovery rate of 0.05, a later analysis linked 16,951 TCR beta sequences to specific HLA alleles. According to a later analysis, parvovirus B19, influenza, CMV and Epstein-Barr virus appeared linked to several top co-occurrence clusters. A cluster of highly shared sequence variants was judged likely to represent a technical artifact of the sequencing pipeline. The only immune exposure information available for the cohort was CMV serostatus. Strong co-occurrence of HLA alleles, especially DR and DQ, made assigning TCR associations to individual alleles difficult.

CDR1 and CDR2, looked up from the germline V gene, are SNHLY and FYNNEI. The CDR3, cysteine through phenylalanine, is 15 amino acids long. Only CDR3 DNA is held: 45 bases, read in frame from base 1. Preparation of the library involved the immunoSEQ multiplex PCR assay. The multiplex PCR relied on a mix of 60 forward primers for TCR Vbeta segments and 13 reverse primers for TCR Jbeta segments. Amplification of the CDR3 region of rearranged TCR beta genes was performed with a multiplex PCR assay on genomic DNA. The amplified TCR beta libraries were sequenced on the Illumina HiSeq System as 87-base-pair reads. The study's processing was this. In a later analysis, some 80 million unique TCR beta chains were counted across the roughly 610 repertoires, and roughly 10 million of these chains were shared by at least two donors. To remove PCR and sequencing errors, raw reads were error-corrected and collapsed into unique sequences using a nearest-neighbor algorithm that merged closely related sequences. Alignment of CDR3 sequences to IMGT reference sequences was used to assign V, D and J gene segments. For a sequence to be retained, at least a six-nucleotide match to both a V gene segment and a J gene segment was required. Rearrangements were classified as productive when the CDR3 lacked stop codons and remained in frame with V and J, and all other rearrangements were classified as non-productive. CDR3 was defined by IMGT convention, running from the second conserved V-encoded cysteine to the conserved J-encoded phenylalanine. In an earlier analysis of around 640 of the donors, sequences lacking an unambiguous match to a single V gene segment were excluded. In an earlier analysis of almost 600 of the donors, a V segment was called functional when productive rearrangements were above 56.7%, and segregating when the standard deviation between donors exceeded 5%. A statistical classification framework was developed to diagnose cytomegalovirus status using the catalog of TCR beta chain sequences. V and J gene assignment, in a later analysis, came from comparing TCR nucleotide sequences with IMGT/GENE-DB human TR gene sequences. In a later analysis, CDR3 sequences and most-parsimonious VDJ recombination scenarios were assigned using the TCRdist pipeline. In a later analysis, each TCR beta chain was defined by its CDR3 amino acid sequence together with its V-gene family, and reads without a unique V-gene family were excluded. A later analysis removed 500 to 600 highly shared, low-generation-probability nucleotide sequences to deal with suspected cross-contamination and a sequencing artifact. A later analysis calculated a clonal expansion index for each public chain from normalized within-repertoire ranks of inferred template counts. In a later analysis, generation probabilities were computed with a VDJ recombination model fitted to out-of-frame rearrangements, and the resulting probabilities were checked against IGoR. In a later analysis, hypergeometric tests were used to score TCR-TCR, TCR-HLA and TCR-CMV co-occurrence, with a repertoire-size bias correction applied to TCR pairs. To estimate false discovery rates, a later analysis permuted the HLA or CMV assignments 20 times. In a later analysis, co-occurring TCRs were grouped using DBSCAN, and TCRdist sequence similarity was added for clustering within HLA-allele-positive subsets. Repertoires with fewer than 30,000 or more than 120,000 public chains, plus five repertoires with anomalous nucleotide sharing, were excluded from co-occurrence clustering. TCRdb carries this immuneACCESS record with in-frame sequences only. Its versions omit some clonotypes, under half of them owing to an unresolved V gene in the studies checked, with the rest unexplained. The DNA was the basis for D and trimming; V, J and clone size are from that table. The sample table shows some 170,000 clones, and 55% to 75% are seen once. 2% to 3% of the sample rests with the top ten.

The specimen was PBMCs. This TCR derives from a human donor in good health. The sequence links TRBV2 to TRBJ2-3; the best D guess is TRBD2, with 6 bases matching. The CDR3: CTSRLGLRSTDTQYF. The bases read TGTACCAGCCGTCTGGGACTCCGATCCACAGATACGCAGTATTTT.